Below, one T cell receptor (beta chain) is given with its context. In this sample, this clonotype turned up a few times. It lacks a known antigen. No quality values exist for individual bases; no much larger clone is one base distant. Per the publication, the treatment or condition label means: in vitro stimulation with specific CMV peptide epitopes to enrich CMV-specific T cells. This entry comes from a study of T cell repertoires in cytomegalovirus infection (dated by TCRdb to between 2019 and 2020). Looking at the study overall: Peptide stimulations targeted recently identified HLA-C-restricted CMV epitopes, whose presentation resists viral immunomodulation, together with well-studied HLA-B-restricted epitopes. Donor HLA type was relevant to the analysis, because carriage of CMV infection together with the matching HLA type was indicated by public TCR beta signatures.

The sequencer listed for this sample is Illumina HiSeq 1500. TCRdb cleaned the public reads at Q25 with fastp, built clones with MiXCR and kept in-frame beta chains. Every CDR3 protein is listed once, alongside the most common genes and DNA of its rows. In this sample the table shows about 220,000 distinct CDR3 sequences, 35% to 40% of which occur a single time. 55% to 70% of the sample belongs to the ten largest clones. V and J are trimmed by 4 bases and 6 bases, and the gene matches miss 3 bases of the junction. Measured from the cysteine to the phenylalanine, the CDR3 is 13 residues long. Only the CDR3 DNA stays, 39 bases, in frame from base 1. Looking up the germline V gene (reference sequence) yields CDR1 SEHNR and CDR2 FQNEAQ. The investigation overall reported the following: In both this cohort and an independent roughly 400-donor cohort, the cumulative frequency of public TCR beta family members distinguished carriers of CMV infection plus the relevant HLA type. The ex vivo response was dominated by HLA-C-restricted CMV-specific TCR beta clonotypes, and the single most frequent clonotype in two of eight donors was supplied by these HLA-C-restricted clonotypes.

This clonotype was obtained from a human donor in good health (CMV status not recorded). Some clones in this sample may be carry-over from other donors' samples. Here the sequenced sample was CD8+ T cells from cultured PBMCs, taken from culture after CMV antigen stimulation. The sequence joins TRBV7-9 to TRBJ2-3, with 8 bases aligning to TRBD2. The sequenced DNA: TGTGCCAGCAGCTCCCTAGCGGGTGATACGCAGTATTTT. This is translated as CASSSLAGDTQYF.